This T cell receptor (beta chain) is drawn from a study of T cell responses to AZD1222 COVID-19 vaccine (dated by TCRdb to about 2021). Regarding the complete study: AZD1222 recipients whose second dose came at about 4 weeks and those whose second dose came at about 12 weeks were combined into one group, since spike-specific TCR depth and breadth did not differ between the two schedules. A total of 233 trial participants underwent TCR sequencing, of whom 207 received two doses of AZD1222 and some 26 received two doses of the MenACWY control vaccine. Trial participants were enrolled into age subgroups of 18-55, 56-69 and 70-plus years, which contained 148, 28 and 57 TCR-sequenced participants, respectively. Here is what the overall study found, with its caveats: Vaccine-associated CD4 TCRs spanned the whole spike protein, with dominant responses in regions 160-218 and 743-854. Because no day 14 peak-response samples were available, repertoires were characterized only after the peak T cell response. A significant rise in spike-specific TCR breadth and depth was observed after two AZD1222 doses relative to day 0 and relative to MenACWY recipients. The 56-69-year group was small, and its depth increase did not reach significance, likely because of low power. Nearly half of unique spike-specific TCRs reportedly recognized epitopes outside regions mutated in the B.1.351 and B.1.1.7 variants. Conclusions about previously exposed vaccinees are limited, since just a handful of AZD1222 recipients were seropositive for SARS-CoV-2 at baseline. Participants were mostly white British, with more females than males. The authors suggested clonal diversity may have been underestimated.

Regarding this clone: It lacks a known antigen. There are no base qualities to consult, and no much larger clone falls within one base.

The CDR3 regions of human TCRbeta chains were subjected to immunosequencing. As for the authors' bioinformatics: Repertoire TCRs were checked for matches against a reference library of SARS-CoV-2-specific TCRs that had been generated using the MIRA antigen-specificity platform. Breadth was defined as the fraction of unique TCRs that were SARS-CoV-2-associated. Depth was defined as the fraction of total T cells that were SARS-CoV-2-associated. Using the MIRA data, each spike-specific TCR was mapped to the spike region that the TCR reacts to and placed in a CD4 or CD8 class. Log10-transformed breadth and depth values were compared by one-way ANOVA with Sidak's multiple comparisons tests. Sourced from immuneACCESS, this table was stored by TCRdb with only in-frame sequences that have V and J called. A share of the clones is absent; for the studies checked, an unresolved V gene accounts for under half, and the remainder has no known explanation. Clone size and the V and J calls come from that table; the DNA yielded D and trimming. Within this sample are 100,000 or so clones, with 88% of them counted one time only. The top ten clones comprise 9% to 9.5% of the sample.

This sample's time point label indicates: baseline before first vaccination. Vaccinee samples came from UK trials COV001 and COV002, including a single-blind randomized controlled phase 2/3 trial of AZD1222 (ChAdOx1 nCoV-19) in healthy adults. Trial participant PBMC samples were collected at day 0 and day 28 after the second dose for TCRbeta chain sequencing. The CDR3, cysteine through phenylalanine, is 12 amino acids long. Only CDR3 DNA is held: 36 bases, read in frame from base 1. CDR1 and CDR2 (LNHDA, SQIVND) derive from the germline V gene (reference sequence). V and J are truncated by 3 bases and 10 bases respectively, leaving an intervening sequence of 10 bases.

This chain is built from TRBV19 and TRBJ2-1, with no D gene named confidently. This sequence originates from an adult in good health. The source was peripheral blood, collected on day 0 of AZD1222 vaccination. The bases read TGTGCCAGTAGTATTAGCCACGGCGAGCAGTTCTTC. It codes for CASSISHGEQFF.